Following are 15 T cell receptor beta chains from one sample sequenced in a study of blood T cells in healthy people across ages. Alongside a J-beta primer mix, a sample-barcoded 5' primer served in a second PCR lasting about 6 to 11 cycles. One entry per CDR3 protein, called by TCRdb with MiXCR from the 5' RACE reads. The sample carries about a million distinct CDR3 sequences, 35% to 40% recorded once. The sequenced sample was blood. These receptors were collected from a man between 18 and 29 years old in good health.

V gene TRBV9 combines with J gene TRBJ2-3, with D perhaps TRBD1 (5 bases). From germline, CDR1 is SGDLS and CDR2 YYNGEE. The CDR3 runs to 16 residues. V was trimmed by 0 bases and J by 2 bases, leaving 13 bases between them. CDR3: CASSVEGSGATDTQYF. CDR3 coding DNA: TGTGCCAGCAGCGTAGAAGGCTCTGGGGCCACAGATACGCAGTATTTT.

On this clonotype: Mismatch with germline at one junction end may stem from a read error. This chain connects TRBV20-1 to TRBJ2-3, with D perhaps assigned TRBD1 or TRBD2 (5 bases each). This CDR3 contains 15 residues. CDR1 is DFQATT and CDR2 is SNEGSKA in the germline V gene (reference sequence). The CDR3 loop reads CSAPGTVVGTGTQYF. The CDR3 bases are TGCAGTGCACCGGGGACCGTTGTGGGCACAGGTACGCAGTATTTT.

The chain links TRBV9 to TRBJ2-5; 8 bases are a match to TRBD2. The CDR3 extends over 16 amino acids. Unmatched junction bases numbered 12, after V lost 3 bases and J lost 5 bases. Germline loops: CDR1 SGDLS, CDR2 YYNGEE. In DNA, the CDR3 is TGTGCCAGCAGCGACCCCCGGGAGGGGGGACGGGAGACCCAGTACTTC. Encoded protein: CASSDPREGGRETQYF.

The chain joins TRBV19 to TRBJ1-1; D remains ambiguous. The CDR3 is 15 amino acids. V shed 5 bases and J shed 1 base, with 14 bases lying between them. Germline V gives CDR1 LNHDA, CDR2 SQIVND (reference sequence). CDR3 residues: CASSATSNRNTEAFF. CDR3 nucleotide sequence: TGTGCCAGTAGTGCAACATCAAATCGGAACACTGAAGCTTTCTTT.

CDR3 amino acids: CASSPDRWGYTF. The CDR3 nucleotides read TGTGCCAGTAGTCCGGACAGATGGGGCTACACCTTC. This chain connects TRBV19 to TRBJ1-2; TRBD1 might be the D (6 bases). There are 12 residues in the CDR3. V gave up 5 bases and J gave up 8 bases, with 12 bases separating them. Germline V gene sequence: CDR1 LNHDA, CDR2 SQIVND (reference sequence).

This clonotype was detected only a few times. This CDR3 is CASSQEMIAGGMNEQFF. For the CDR3, the DNA is TGCGCCAGCAGCCAAGAGATGATAGCGGGGGGGATGAATGAGCAGTTCTTC. The V and J genes are TRBV4-3 and TRBJ2-1; 11 bases are shared with TRBD2. The CDR3 extends over 17 amino acids. Trimming at V came to 0 bases and at J to 7 bases, leaving 8 bases not matched to a gene. CDR1 is LGHNA, CDR2 YSLEER, per germline.

The J gene is TRBJ2-2, the V gene TRBV20-1; no clear D. CDR1 DFQATT and CDR2 SNEGSKA come from the germline V gene (reference sequence). The CDR3 consists of 15 residues. Trimming left V 6 bases short and J 4 bases short, with 18 bases between. The CDR3 region has the DNA TGCAGTGCAAGGCCGCTCGGGTTAGGCACCGGGGAGCTGTTTTTT. Translating gives CSARPLGLGTGELFF.

The chain employs TRBV10-3 and TRBJ2-5; D not certain. The CDR3 runs to 11 residues. Germline V lookup: CDR1 ENHRY, CDR2 SYGVKD. The V end was cut by 3 bases, the J end by 4 bases, with 3 bases between. CDR3: CAISDGETQYF. CDR3 in DNA: TGTGCCATCAGTGACGGAGAGACCCAGTACTTC.

The chain uses TRBV7-9 and TRBJ1-2; 7 bases map to TRBD1. V shed 4 bases and J 3 bases; nucleotides not matched to a gene: 5. There are 14 residues in the CDR3. The V gene's germline CDR1 is SEHNR and CDR2 FQNEAQ (reference sequence). The CDR3 loop is CASSSTTGDYGYTF. CDR3 in DNA: TGTGCCAGCAGCTCCACAACAGGGGACTATGGCTACACCTTC.

The rearrangement uses TRBV10-3 and TRBJ1-6; D gene unclear. V lost 0 bases and J lost 8, with 8 bases in between. The CDR3 extends over 14 amino acids. The V gene's germline CDR1 is ENHRY and CDR2 SYGVKD. DNA of the CDR3: TGTGCCATCAGTGAGTCGAAGGGAGATTCACCCCTCCACTTT. This translates into CAISESKGDSPLHF.

As for this clonotype: At one end the junction does not follow the germline gene, possibly because of a read error. The genes are TRBV28 and TRBJ2-3; a possible D gene is TRBD2 (6 bases). The CDR3 is 15 residues long. The germline CDR1 and CDR2 sequences are MDHEN and SYDVKM. The CDR3 DNA reads TGTGCCAGTAGTTTTGGTACTAGCCCGGGAGATACGCAGTATTTT. Protein sequence: CASSFGTSPGDTQYF.

This clonotype showed up just a few times. The V gene is TRBV27, the J gene TRBJ2-1; possible D gene TRBD2, 6 bases. The V end lost 3 bases, the J end lost 6 bases, and 12 bases lay between the germline ends. The CDR3 runs 14 residues. Germline-derived CDR1 and CDR2 are MNHEY and SMNVEV (reference sequence). The CDR3, as DNA: TGTGCCAGCAGTTTCGGTGGGGGACTCAATGAGCAGTTCTTC. It is translated as CASSFGGGLNEQFF.

In this sample, this clonotype turned up a few times. This chain connects TRBV2 to TRBJ1-5; no firm D call. V gave up 5 bases and J gave up 4 bases, with 12 bases separating them. Per germline, CDR1 SNHLY and CDR2 FYNNEI. The CDR3 consists of 14 residues. CDR3 sequence: CASSRRGGNQPQHF. The CDR3 DNA reads TGTGCCAGCAGTCGTCGGGGTGGTAATCAGCCCCAGCATTTT.

The chain carries TRBV3-1 and TRBJ2-7; D ambiguous. Between the trimmed V and J ends, which lost 1 base and 3 bases, there was a span of 4 bases. This CDR3 region has 12 residues. Germline loops: CDR1 LGHDT, CDR2 YNNKEL (reference sequence). DNA for the CDR3: TGTGCCAGCAGCCAAGCCAGCTACGAGCAGTACTTC. It is translated as CASSQASYEQYF.

The chain has TRBV19 and TRBJ2-1; the D gene is possibly TRBD2 (6 bases). The length of the CDR3 is 13 residues. Germline V gene data show CDR1 as LNHDA and CDR2 as SQIVND (reference sequence). Trimming stripped 3 bases from V and 5 bases from J, with 8 bases between. The CDR3 loop is CASSMGGHNEQFF. For the CDR3, the DNA is TGTGCCAGTAGTATGGGAGGACACAATGAGCAGTTCTTC. Using reference TRBV19 and TRBJ2-1 for the parts outside the CDR3, the full variable domain is DGGITQSPKYLFRKEGQNVTLSCEQNLNHDAMYWYRQDPGQGLRLIYYSQIVNDFQKGDIAEGYSVSREKKESFPLTVTSAQKNPTAFYLCASSMGGHNEQFFGPGTRLTVL.